A single sample is the source of the 12 T cell receptor beta chains below, sequenced in a study of regulatory T cells in long-lasting Graves disease. Regarding time point: newly diagnosed GD, antithyroid drugs for less than 3 months. Generation of the TCR library employed RNA extracted from PBMCs. Assembly of TCR beta libraries relied on iRepertoire HTBI primers together with Arm-PCR of CDR3 regions. A single record per CDR3 protein comes from TCRdb applying MiXCR to the multiplex PCR reads. Of roughly 260,000 distinct CDR3 sequences in the sample, approximately 18% were seen once. The same sample was also used in a study of T cells in Graves' hyperthyroidism and ophthalmopathy.

The starting material was peripheral blood mononuclear cells (PBMCs), obtained at new diagnosis, from a patient treated with antithyroid drugs. Receptor source: a woman younger than 45 with Graves disease.

This clonotype has ten or more counts. The chain uses TRBV3-1 and TRBJ2-3; D might be TRBD2 (7 bases). Germline CDR1 LGHDT, CDR2 YNNKEL (reference sequence). Trimming took off 4 bases at V and 0 bases at J, with 20 bases between the two ends. The CDR3 length is 18 residues. The CDR3 DNA follows: TGTGCCAGCAGCCCACCATCCGGGGGGCGAGTGAGCACAGATACGCAGTATTTT. Its protein product is CASSPPSGGRVSTDTQYF.

The V call is TRBV7-2, the J call TRBJ1-6; 8 bases fit TRBD1. The trim removed 5 bases at V and 8 bases at J, leaving 11 bases unmatched. The CDR3 spans 16 residues. The germline V gene encodes CDR1 SGHTA and CDR2 FQGNSA. The CDR3 is CASSPGWQGAYSPLHF. The DNA of the CDR3 is TGTGCCAGCAGCCCCGGGTGGCAGGGGGCTTATTCACCCCTCCACTTT.

This clonotype is a singleton in its sample. The chain combines TRBV6-2 or TRBV6-3 with TRBJ1-2; D is unresolved. V was pared by 8 bases and J by 3 bases, with 4 bases between. There are 10 residues in the CDR3. Per the germline V gene, CDR1 is MNHEY and CDR2 is SVGEGT. The CDR3 here is CASWDYGYTF. The CDR3 DNA reads TGTGCCAGCTGGGACTATGGCTACACCTTC.

This clonotype was counted between two and nine times. The gene calls are TRBV14 and TRBJ2-7, with D unclear. Trimming shortened V by 0 bases and J by 2 bases, and 8 bases separated the two germline ends. The CDR3 has 14 amino acids. In germline, CDR1 is SGHDN, CDR2 FVKESK. This CDR3 reads CASSQEAAPYEQYF. CDR3 sequence (DNA): TGTGCCAGCAGCCAAGAAGCAGCCCCCTACGAGCAGTACTTC.

In DNA form, the CDR3 reads TGTGCCAGCAGGGCGGACCCCTACTATGGCTACACCTTC. Encoded protein: CASRADPYYGYTF. The rearrangement links TRBV3-1 to TRBJ1-2; the D is unclear. Germline assignment: CDR1 LGHDT and CDR2 YNNKEL (reference sequence). Trimming took off 6 bases at V and 3 bases at J, with 11 bases between the two ends. This CDR3 spans 13 amino acids.

This clonotype has ten or more counts. The chain uses TRBV11-3 and TRBJ1-1; the D is unclear. V lost 2 bases, J lost 6 bases, and 10 bases lay in between. The CDR3 contains 13 residues. Germline-derived CDR1 and CDR2 are SGHNT and YENEEA. The CDR3 DNA follows: TGTGCCAGCAGCTTATCTAGGTGGGCTGAAGCTTTCTTT. It translates to CASSLSRWAEAFF.

This clonotype was observed many times. The rearrangement links TRBV20-1 to TRBJ2-2; possible D gene TRBD2, 6 bases. CDR1 and CDR2 (germline): DFQATT, SNEGSKA (reference sequence). V lost 3 bases and J lost 5, with 10 bases in between. CDR3 length equals 13 residues. DNA of the CDR3: TGCAGTGCTAGCCCCGGGGGAACCGGGGAGCTGTTTTTT. Amino acid sequence: CSASPGGTGELFF.

This clonotype was seen only a few times. V gene TRBV27 combines with J gene TRBJ1-1; D call uncertain. Looked up from germline, CDR1 is MNHEY and CDR2 is SMNVEV (reference sequence). Trimming shortened V by 3 bases and J by 0 bases, and 5 bases separated the two germline ends. This CDR3 is built from 13 residues. Here the CDR3 DNA reads TGTGCCAGCAGTTTTAATTTGAACACTGAAGCTTTCTTT. Translating it yields CASSFNLNTEAFF.

This clonotype was found many times. The rearrangement joins TRBV29-1 to TRBJ2-7, with D possibly being TRBD1 or TRBD2 (5 bases each). V was trimmed by 5 bases and J by 2 bases, leaving 16 bases between them. Germline CDR1 and CDR2: SQVTM and ANQGSEA. The CDR3 loop spans 14 amino acids. The DNA for the CDR3 is TGCAGCGTTCAGGCCCCGGGACGGGCCTACGAGCAGTACTTC. It yields the protein CSVQAPGRAYEQYF.

The chain uses TRBV20-1 and TRBJ1-1; the match to TRBD1 covers 9 bases. Germline loops: CDR1 DFQATT, CDR2 SNEGSKA (reference sequence). The V gene end was trimmed by 3 bases and the J gene end by 1 base; junction bases not matched to a gene: 6. The CDR3 is 15 amino acids. CDR3 sequence: CSASPGQGSNTEAFF. CDR3 DNA sequence: TGCAGTGCTAGCCCGGGACAGGGATCGAACACTGAAGCTTTCTTT.

This clonotype was detected ten times or more. This chain links TRBV5-1 with TRBJ1-4; D is unresolved. The CDR3 runs 15 residues. Germline assignment: CDR1 SGHRS and CDR2 YFSETQ. Deletions cut 0 bases from V and 0 bases from J, with 6 bases between. The DNA of the CDR3 is TGCGCCAGCAGCTTGGGCTACGCAACTAATGAAAAACTGTTTTTT. Its protein product is CASSLGYATNEKLFF.

For this clonotype: A much bigger clone sits one base away, suggesting this may be a read error. The rearrangement joins TRBV6-1 to TRBJ1-1, with D tentatively TRBD1 (6 bases). There are 15 residues in the CDR3. Germline CDR1 and CDR2: MNHNS and SASEGT. In nucleotides, the CDR3 is TGTGCCAGCAGTGATACTCAAAGGGGGGGCACTAAAGCTTTCTTT. Protein product: CASSDTQRGGTKAFF.